A single sample is the source of the 20 T cell receptor beta chains below, sequenced in a study of blood T cell repertoires in COVID-19 (dated by TCRdb to the early 2020s). Preparation of the library involved the immunoSEQ multiplex PCR assay. Imported from immuneACCESS, the table was reduced by TCRdb to in-frame sequences with V and J called. These copies leave out some clones; in studies compared against another copy, an unresolved V gene accounts for under half, and the cause of the remainder is not known. The sample profile shows just over 300,000 clones; approximately 90% of them were found once. Over 8% of the sample is in the top ten clones. Sequenced sample: PBMCs or T cells enriched from blood (not recorded which). The receptors shown here come from a woman between 40 and 55 years old who had recovered from COVID-19.

The chain is built from TRBV2 and TRBJ1-1; TRBD1 aligns across 7 bases. Germline CDR1 SNHLY, CDR2 FYNNEI. CDR3 length: 14 residues. V shed 6 bases, J shed 0 bases, and the junction held 4 bases outside the gene matches. The CDR3: CASRGTAMNTEAFF. The DNA for the CDR3 is TGTGCCAGCAGAGGGACAGCCATGAACACTGAAGCTTTCTTT. Supplemented by reference TRBV2 and TRBJ1-1, the full variable domain reads EPEVTQTPSHQVTQMGQEVILRCVPISNHLYFYWYRQILGQKVEFLVSFYNNEISEKSEIFDDQFSVERPDGSNFTLKIRSTKLEDSAMYFCASRGTAMNTEAFFGQGTRLTVV.

The V and J genes are TRBV24-1 and TRBJ1-5; 7 bases are shared with TRBD1. The V gene end was trimmed by 6 bases and the J gene end by 5 bases; junction bases not matched to a gene: 6. From germline, CDR1 is KGHDR and CDR2 SFDVKD. The CDR3 loop spans 14 amino acids. DNA for the CDR3: TGTGCCACCAGTCAGGGGGGCATGGATCAGCCCCAGCATTTT. Its protein product is CATSQGGMDQPQHF.

This chain joins TRBV7-9 and TRBJ2-2; maybe TRBD1 (6 bases). Between the trimmed V and J ends, which lost 2 bases and 1 base, there was a span of 8 bases. This CDR3 has 15 amino acids. Looked up from germline, CDR1 is SEHNR and CDR2 is FQNEAQ (reference sequence). CDR3 amino acids: CASSLLGGNTGELFF. CDR3 in DNA: TGTGCCAGCAGCTTATTAGGGGGGAACACCGGGGAGCTGTTTTTT. Together with reference TRBV7-9 and TRBJ2-2, the CDR3 gives the full variable domain: DTGVSQNPRHKITKRGQNVTFRCDPISEHNRLYWYRQTLGQGPEFLTYFQNEAQLEKSRLLSDRFSAERPKGSFSTLEIQRTEQGDSAMYLCASSLLGGNTGELFFGEGSRLTVL.

The rearrangement joins TRBV7-2 to TRBJ1-1; D possibly corresponds to TRBD1 (6 bases). The V end was cut by 1 base, the J end by 3 bases, with 9 bases between. Germline V gene lookup returns CDR1 SGHTA and CDR2 FQGNSA. The CDR3 covers 14 residues. For the CDR3, the DNA is TGTGCCAGCAGCTTAGTTACAGGGTACACTGAAGCTTTCTTT. It is translated as CASSLVTGYTEAFF.

This chain links TRBV5-1 with TRBJ2-2, with D uncertain. From germline, CDR1 is SGHRS and CDR2 YFSETQ. The germline V and J ends were trimmed by 1 base and 1 base, with 8 bases remaining between them. CDR3 length: 15 amino acids. The CDR3 nucleotides read TGCGCCAGCAGCTTGAACAACCAGAACACCGGGGAGCTGTTTTTT. As protein: CASSLNNQNTGELFF.

The V gene is TRBV7-6, the J gene TRBJ2-1, with D possibly matching TRBD2 (7 bases). V was pared by 1 base and J by 4 bases, with 11 bases between. The CDR3 runs to 15 residues. From germline, CDR1 is SGHVS and CDR2 FNYEAQ. The CDR3 loop reads CASSLGGGGYNEQFF. The CDR3 nucleotides read TGTGCCAGCAGCTTAGGGGGGGGCGGGTACAATGAGCAGTTCTTC.

CDR3 coding DNA: TGTGCCAGTAGTGTCACAGGGGGCGGTTGGAATGAGCAGTTCTTC. This gives the protein CASSVTGGGWNEQFF. The chain employs TRBV19 and TRBJ2-1, with 9 bases aligning to TRBD1. V dropped 5 bases and J dropped 7; count of bases not matched to a gene: 9. This CDR3 region has 15 residues. The germline gives CDR1 LNHDA, CDR2 SQIVND (reference sequence).

The chain couples TRBV30 to TRBJ2-5, with D unclear. Trimming took 0 bases from V and 5 from J, leaving 10 bases between them. The V gene's germline CDR1 is GTSNPN and CDR2 SVGIG (reference sequence). The CDR3 is 13 residues long. The CDR3 here is CAWSVLIIETQYF. In DNA form, the CDR3 reads TGTGCCTGGAGTGTACTGATCATTGAGACCCAGTACTTC.

The V call is TRBV7-3, the J call TRBJ2-2; 7 bases are a match to TRBD2. The CDR3 has 15 residues. The germline V gene encodes CDR1 SGHTA and CDR2 FQGTGA. After removal of 4 bases from V and 0 bases from J, the junction contained 2 bases not matched to a gene. The CDR3 DNA reads as TGTGCCAGCAGCTCCGGGACTACGAACACCGGGGAGCTGTTTTTT. It specifies CASSSGTTNTGELFF.

The chain is built from TRBV10-3 and TRBJ2-1, with 10 nucleotides matching TRBD1. Germline trimming cut 5 bases from V and 4 bases from J; bases unmatched to any gene: 5. Germline assignment: CDR1 ENHRY and CDR2 SYGVKD. The CDR3 length is 15 residues. CDR3 DNA: TGTGCCATCAGTCCGGGACAGGGGACATACAATGAGCAGTTCTTC. It codes for CAISPGQGTYNEQFF.

The J gene is TRBJ2-2, the V gene TRBV7-2; TRBD2 agrees at 7 bases. CDR3 size: 17 residues. CDR1 SGHTA and CDR2 FQGNSA come from the germline V gene. The V and J ends lost 1 base and 8 bases, in that order; junction bases with no gene match: 13. The CDR3 region has the DNA TGTGCCAGCAGCTTAGTGCCAGCGGGACCCTCTCAGGGGGAGCTGTTTTTT. Translated, it gives CASSLVPAGPSQGELFF.

This chain uses TRBV6-5 with TRBJ1-5, with D possibly TRBD1 on 5 matching bases. CDR3 length: 14 residues. Trimming pared 6 bases from V and 9 bases from J, leaving 18 bases between. Germline CDR1 MNHEY, CDR2 SVGAGI. This chain's CDR3 is CASSQDRTLWPQHF. DNA for the CDR3: TGTGCCAGCAGCCAAGACAGAACCCTCTGGCCCCAGCATTTT.

The chain links TRBV18 to TRBJ1-6; unclear D gene. Trimming pared 4 bases from V and 10 bases from J, leaving 8 bases between. Germline CDR1 reads KGHSH; CDR2 reads LQKENI. This CDR3 comprises 12 residues. In DNA, the CDR3 is TGTGCCAGCTCACGGTCGGGATCACCCCTCCACTTT. Residues: CASSRSGSPLHF. The whole variable domain, filled in from reference TRBV18 and TRBJ1-6, reads NAGVMQNPRHLVRRRGQEARLRCSPMKGHSHVYWYRQLPEEGLKFMVYLQKENIIDESGMPKERFSAEFPKEGPSILRIQQVVRGDSAAYFCASSRSGSPLHFGNGTRLTVT.

CDR3 DNA: TGTGCCACCAGCAGAGATGGCGGGGGGGCCTTCCAGCTGTTTTTT. Its translation: CATSRDGGGAFQLFF. The rearrangement links TRBV15 to TRBJ2-2; 9 nucleotides match TRBD2. V shed 0 bases and J 12 bases; nucleotides not matched to a gene: 8. The germline V gene encodes CDR1 LNHNV and CDR2 YYDKDF (reference sequence). CDR3 length equals 15 residues.

This clone was observed once. DNA of the CDR3: TGTGCCAGCAGCTTTCACGACTTGAACACTGAAGCTTTCTTT. This translates into CASSFHDLNTEAFF. The rearrangement joins TRBV7-9 to TRBJ1-1; D ambiguous. V lost 3 bases and J 0 bases, leaving 8 bases between the germline ends. CDR3 size: 14 residues. CDR1 is SEHNR, CDR2 FQNEAQ, per germline (reference sequence).

This chain links TRBV20-1 with TRBJ1-5, with D uncertain. The CDR3 totals 14 residues. V was trimmed by 3 bases and J by 3 bases, leaving 12 bases between them. Germline V gene data show CDR1 as DFQATT and CDR2 as SNEGSKA (reference sequence). CDR3 sequence (DNA): TGCAGTGCTAGTCGACCGGGGTACAATCAGCCCCAGCATTTT. It encodes CSASRPGYNQPQHF.

The chain joins TRBV7-2 to TRBJ2-7, with D tentatively TRBD1 (5 bases). Trimming took 6 bases from V and 3 from J, leaving 15 bases between them. Germline loops: CDR1 SGHTA, CDR2 FQGNSA. This CDR3 comprises 14 residues. This CDR3 reads CASRAQGPLYEQYF. Here the CDR3 DNA reads TGTGCCAGCAGAGCCCAGGGCCCTCTCTACGAGCAGTACTTC.

The V gene is TRBV6-5, the J gene TRBJ1-2, with D perhaps matching TRBD1 (5 bases). The V gene lost 5 bases and the J gene lost 5 bases, with 15 bases spanning the gap. Per germline, CDR1 MNHEY and CDR2 SVGAGI. The CDR3 is made up of 14 amino acids. For the CDR3, the DNA is TGTGCCAGCAGTAACGACCTAGGGGTTTATGGCTACACCTTC. The encoded protein is CASSNDLGVYGYTF.

About this clone itself: Other DNA sequences from this sample encode an identical CDR3 as well. The chain recombines TRBV19 with TRBJ2-5; 11 bases fit TRBD1. Germline V gene sequence: CDR1 LNHDA, CDR2 SQIVND (reference sequence). Trimming cost V 5 bases and J 4 bases; bases outside gene matches: 6. This CDR3 contains 15 residues. CDR3 nucleotides: TGTGCCAGTAGTCTGGACAGGGGGCTTCGAGAGACCCAGTACTTC. Its protein is CASSLDRGLRETQYF.

V gene TRBV19 combines with J gene TRBJ1-1, with D hard to call. CDR3 length: 15 residues. Germline assignment: CDR1 LNHDA and CDR2 SQIVND (reference sequence). Trimming removed 3 bases from V and 5 bases from J, with 16 bases in between. The CDR3 nucleotides read TGTGCCAGTAGTATCACGAGGCGGGTGGGTACTGAAGCTTTCTTT. This sequence encodes CASSITRRVGTEAFF.